This TCR beta chain was sequenced during a study of CXCR3-negative and CXCR3-positive naive CD8 T cells (dated by TCRdb to the late 2010s). Regarding the complete study: In total, approximately 140 million TRB reads were obtained, which works out to roughly 1.5 +/- 0.3 million reads per library. Naive subsets from five or six donors and memory cells from 3 donors were included in the TRBV-TRBJ cluster analysis. The diversity and physicochemical repertoire analyses included about a dozen donors pooled from two independent experiments. On the study overall, not on this receptor specifically: Freshly isolated PBMCs were used for most assays because CXCR3 expression went down partially after cryopreservation. Because surface CD5, which has been linked to self-reactivity in mice, was comparable between naive subsets, TCR interaction strength was also inferred from TRB CDR3 physicochemical properties. Comparably high repertoire diversity was found in both naive subsets, whereas much lower repertoire diversity was found in memory CD8+ T cells. Naive CXCR3-negative and CXCR3-positive cells from the same donor showed similar TRBV-TRBJ usage, whereas memory cells showed distinct patterns.

TCRdb shows the sequencer as NextSeq 550. The Human TCR Profiling Kit (MiLaboratory) was used to prepare UMI-labeled 5' RACE TRB cDNA libraries. cDNA synthesis used the entire amount of extracted RNA, and PCR amplification then used the entire amount of cDNA produced. Libraries were prepared in parallel using an identical number of PCR cycles. Per the source publication's procedure: With a minimum of two reads required per UMI, MIGEC and MiXCR pulled out about 52,000 +/- 9,100 unique UMI-labeled TRB cDNA molecules from each library. Each library averaged 40,000 +/- 10,000 functional in-frame TRB CDR3 nucleotide clonotypes without stop codons. After downsampling to 5000 UMI-labeled TRB molecules per sample, diversity metrics such as normalized Shannon-Wiener and Chao1 were calculated in VDJtools. VDJtools was used to calculate clonotype-size-weighted physicochemical properties of the central five CDR3 residues, namely interaction energy, strength, volume and Kidera factor 4. Once TCRdb had reprocessed the reads, it stored one entry per CDR3 protein sequence and supplied no DNA. The V and J calls were determined by TCRdb, not by the authors. Per the sample table, the count is tens of thousands of distinct CDR3 sequences. Roughly a tenth of the sample is taken by the ten largest.

Reading the germline V gene gives CDR1 SQVTM and CDR2 ANQGSEA. CDR3 length: 15 amino acids, cysteine to phenylalanine. The DNA is not on file. Each CD8+ T cell subset was flow-sorted in triplicate, and 300,000 or so cells per subset were placed directly into RLT lysis buffer. Standard density gradient centrifugation was used to isolate peripheral blood mononuclear cells from buffy coats. An RNeasy Mini Kit was used to extract total RNA from the sorted cells. As for this clonotype: What antigen it recognizes has not been identified.

This chain joins TRBV29-1 to TRBJ2-5; TCRdb indicates TRBD2, and absent DNA this call remains unverified. The source of this sequence is a human donor in good health. Some clones in this sample may be carry-over from other donors' samples. The sequencing input was memory CD8+ T cells from blood. The sample's cell subset or site label, decoded: conventional CD8+ memory T cells (TMEM), sorted as controls. This receptor has the CDR3 CSVRGSGGAWETQYF.